A single sample gave rise to the 20 T cell receptor beta chains below, sequenced in a study of T cell responses to AZD1222 COVID-19 vaccine. Assay used: immunoSEQ multiplex PCR; TCRdb lists only in-frame clones, some missing. The sample records over 100,000 clones, 70% to 90% being singletons. The source material was peripheral blood, sampled on day 0 of AZD1222 vaccination. All receptors come from an adult in good health.

This chain connects TRBV9 to TRBJ1-4; maybe TRBD1 (5 bases). Germline CDR1 reads SGDLS; CDR2 reads YYNGEE. The CDR3 spans 14 residues. Trimming shortened V by 4 bases and J by 4 bases, and 11 bases separated the two germline ends. The CDR3 DNA follows: TGTGCCAGCAGCCAGGGACGCATTAATGAAAAACTGTTTTTT. Amino acids: CASSQGRINEKLFF.

The chain couples TRBV3-1 (or the pseudogene TRBV3-2) to TRBJ1-2; D gene ambiguous. From germline, CDR1 is LGHDT and CDR2 YNNKEL (reference sequence). Trimming cost V 0 bases and J 4 bases, with 18 bases left between them. CDR3 size: 17 residues. The CDR3 region has the DNA TGTGCCAGCAGCCAAGACGGAACCGGTTCGTGGGCCTATGGCTACACCTTC. As protein: CASSQDGTGSWAYGYTF.

This clone was observed a handful of times. This rearrangement joins TRBV19 to TRBJ2-3, with 8 bases matching TRBD2. J was trimmed by 1 base and V by 6 bases; bases with no gene match: 6. The CDR3 runs to 15 residues. Germline values: CDR1 LNHDA, CDR2 SQIVND (reference sequence). DNA of the CDR3: TGTGCCAGTAGCAAAGCGGGGGCCCGCACAGATACGCAGTATTTT. It specifies CASSKAGARTDTQYF.

The V call is TRBV18, the J call TRBJ2-5; D is ambiguous. CDR1 and CDR2 from the germline V gene are KGHSH and LQKENI. The CDR3 runs 15 residues. Trimming took 3 bases from V and 2 from J, leaving 13 bases between them. CDR3 DNA: TGTGCCAGCTCACCCGACGCACCGATACAAGAGACCCAGTACTTC. This gives the protein CASSPDAPIQETQYF.

The rearrangement joins TRBV29-1 to TRBJ1-5, with D perhaps matching TRBD1 (5 bases). CDR1 and CDR2 from the germline V gene are SQVTM and ANQGSEA. The CDR3 is made up of 13 amino acids. The germline V and J ends were trimmed by 7 bases and 1 base, with 11 bases remaining between them. The CDR3, as DNA: TGCAGCGCCCTCCCAGGGAGCAATCAGCCCCAGCATTTT. It is translated as CSALPGSNQPQHF.

The V gene is TRBV7-6, the J gene TRBJ2-1, with 9 bases fitting TRBD1. The trim removed 1 base at V and 0 bases at J, leaving 13 bases unmatched. This CDR3 is 20 amino acids long. From germline, CDR1 is SGHVS and CDR2 FNYEAQ. CDR3 DNA: TGTGCCAGCAGCTTAGAGGGGGCGGGGACAGGGTCAAGCTCCTACAATGAGCAGTTCTTC. It specifies CASSLEGAGTGSSSYNEQFF.

This chain uses TRBV7-8 with TRBJ1-1; maybe TRBD1 (5 bases). This CDR3 comprises 16 residues. Germline V CDR1 and CDR2: SGHVS, FQNEAQ. The V end lost 3 bases, the J end lost 1 base, and 15 bases lay between the germline ends. The CDR3 here is CASSLGLGRSNTEAFF. The CDR3 DNA reads as TGTGCCAGCAGCTTGGGGCTCGGAAGATCGAACACTGAAGCTTTCTTT.

This clone was seen a handful of times. This chain links TRBV19 with TRBJ1-3; D is possibly TRBD1 (5 bases). Germline V gene sequence: CDR1 LNHDA, CDR2 SQIVND (reference sequence). The germline V and J ends were trimmed by 3 bases and 1 base, with 13 bases remaining between them. This CDR3 spans 16 amino acids. CDR3 coding DNA: TGTGCCAGTAGTATCCAGGGTAAGAGGTCTGGAAACACCATATATTTT. Amino acid sequence: CASSIQGKRSGNTIYF.

The rearrangement links TRBV18 to TRBJ1-3, with TRBD1 matching over 12 bases. The CDR3 spans 17 residues. Per germline, CDR1 KGHSH and CDR2 LQKENI. After removal of 0 bases from V and 4 bases from J, the junction contained 4 bases not matched to a gene. The DNA for the CDR3 is TGTGCCAGCTCACCACCGGGACAGGGGGCAAACGGAAACACCATATATTTT. Translating it yields CASSPPGQGANGNTIYF.

V usage is TRBV28 and J usage is TRBJ2-4; no firm D call. Trimming cost V 5 bases and J 7 bases, with 24 bases left between them. Germline lookup yields CDR1 MDHEN and CDR2 SYDVKM. The length of the CDR3 is 17 residues. The CDR3 is CASSPPPFIPGGNIQYF. In nucleotides, the CDR3 is TGTGCCAGCAGTCCACCCCCCTTTATTCCGGGTGGGAACATTCAGTACTTC.

V gene TRBV6-5 combines with J gene TRBJ1-1; the D is unclear. Trimming removed 4 bases at V and 1 base at J, with 13 bases between. CDR1 is MNHEY and CDR2 is SVGAGI in the germline V gene. The CDR3 runs 15 residues. The DNA for the CDR3 is TGTGCCAGCAGTTTCCAATCGGGTTCGAACACTGAAGCTTTCTTT. Translated: CASSFQSGSNTEAFF.

V is TRBV11-2 and J is TRBJ2-7; 9 nucleotides line up with TRBD1. Unmatched junction bases numbered 6, after V lost 5 bases and J lost 1 base. Looked up from germline, CDR1 is SGHAT and CDR2 is FQNNGV. The CDR3 covers 15 residues. The CDR3: CASSNGQGISYEQYF. The CDR3 nucleotides read TGTGCCAGCAGCAACGGACAGGGGATTTCCTACGAGCAGTACTTC.

This sequence joins TRBV3-1 (or the pseudogene TRBV3-2) and TRBJ2-3; 11 positions match TRBD2. V dropped 5 bases and J dropped 2; count of bases not matched to a gene: 3. The CDR3 has 15 residues. Germline CDR1 reads LGHDT; CDR2 reads YNNKEL (reference sequence). CDR3 sequence (DNA): TGTGCCAGCAGCATAGCGGGGGGGGACACAGATACGCAGTATTTT. It translates to CASSIAGGDTDTQYF.

This sequence joins TRBV9 and TRBJ2-5, with TRBD1 as a possible D gene (5 bases). V was trimmed by 1 base and J by 4 bases, leaving 11 bases between them. The CDR3 covers 14 residues. The germline CDR1 and CDR2 sequences are SGDLS and YYNGEE. For the CDR3, the DNA is TGTGCCAGCAGCGTAAGTTCCAGGGCAGAGACCCAGTACTTC. It encodes CASSVSSRAETQYF. Variable domain in full (rest from reference TRBV9 and TRBJ2-5): DSGVTQTPKHLITATGQRVTLRCSPRSGDLSVYWYQQSLDQGLQFLIQYYNGEERAKGNILERFSAQQFPDLHSELNLSSLELGDSALYFCASSVSSRAETQYFGPGTRLLVL.

This sequence joins TRBV12-2 and TRBJ1-2. TRBV12-2 is shown as a pseudogene. The CDR3 length is 17 residues. CDR3 bases: TGTGCAAGTCGCTTGGGGACTTTCATGGCCGAAGTTTTTGGCTACACCTTC. It is translated as CASRLGTFMAEVFGYTF.

This clone was seen only once. This chain links TRBV2 with TRBJ2-5; TRBD2 agrees at 8 bases. Germline-derived CDR1 and CDR2 are SNHLY and FYNNEI. This CDR3 comprises 15 residues. V was pared by 6 bases and J by 5 bases, with 11 bases of the junction left unmatched. CDR3 loop: CASSPQAGGGETQYF. CDR3 nucleotides: TGTGCCAGCAGCCCCCAGGCGGGGGGTGGGGAGACCCAGTACTTC.

The CDR3 bases are TGCGCCAGCAGCCTACCAGGGGTTGGAAACACCATATATTTT. Encoded protein: CASSLPGVGNTIYF. V and J are TRBV4-1 and TRBJ1-3, with D perhaps TRBD1 (6 bases). The germline V gene encodes CDR1 MGHRA and CDR2 YSYEKL. The V gene lost 4 bases and the J gene lost 3 bases, with 10 bases spanning the gap. CDR3 length equals 14 residues.

The chain couples TRBV7-2 to TRBJ1-5; D perhaps matches TRBD1 (5 bases). The CDR3 sequence is 19 residues long. V was trimmed by 6 bases and J by 3 bases, leaving 27 bases between them. The germline V gene has CDR1 SGHTA and CDR2 FQGNSA. CDR3 sequence reads: CASRPDSRGIGYANQPQHF. CDR3 in DNA: TGTGCCAGCAGACCTGACTCTAGGGGCATAGGGTATGCCAATCAGCCCCAGCATTTT.

The CDR3 nucleotides are TGCGCCAGCAGCTCGGGACTACGTCGAGAGACCCAGTACTTC. This codes for CASSSGLRRETQYF. The chain has TRBV5-1 and TRBJ2-5; 7 bases agree with TRBD2. CDR1 is SGHRS and CDR2 is YFSETQ in the germline V gene. J lost 4 bases, V lost 3 bases, and 6 bases had no gene match. The CDR3 totals 14 residues.

The chain combines TRBV2 with TRBJ1-1, with 8 bases aligning to TRBD1. The CDR3 runs 15 residues. Trimming took 6 bases from V and 1 from J; bases not matched to a gene: 7. The V gene's germline CDR1 is SNHLY and CDR2 FYNNEI. The CDR3: CASRVNRGRNTEAFF. The CDR3 bases are TGTGCCAGCAGGGTTAACAGGGGGAGGAACACTGAAGCTTTCTTT.